This TCR beta chain was identified in a study of esophageal squamous cell carcinoma under preoperative chemotherapy. Time point noted: after preoperative PTX-NDP chemotherapy. Preoperative chemotherapy with paclitaxel-nedaplatin was given to patients before surgery. Findings of the study overall: After treatment, tumor-infiltrating lymphocytes apparently came partly from blood T cells. Chemotherapy was followed by significantly higher TCR diversity in peripheral T cells only, not tumor-infiltrating lymphocytes.

Concerning this clonotype itself: Antigen specificity is unknown.

MiXCR, applied by TCRdb to the PCR reads, yields one record per CDR3 protein. Of 34,000 or so distinct CDR3 sequences listed, 40% to 60% were seen once; the top ten hold more than 20%. The TCR was taken from a human donor with esophageal squamous cell carcinoma. The donor label of this sample is uncertain. The sample was gathered from a patient given preoperative chemotherapy.

CDR3 amino acids: CASSFTVATYAQYF. In DNA, the CDR3 is TGTGCCAGCAGCTTTACTGTAGCGACATATGCGCAGTACTTC. This sequence joins TRBV11-3 and TRBJ2-1; TRBD2 is a possible D gene (5 bases). Judging by the DNA end, TRBJ2-7 fits better; the J call may be wrong. Germline CDR1 is SGHNT and CDR2 is YENEEA. The CDR3 contains 14 residues.